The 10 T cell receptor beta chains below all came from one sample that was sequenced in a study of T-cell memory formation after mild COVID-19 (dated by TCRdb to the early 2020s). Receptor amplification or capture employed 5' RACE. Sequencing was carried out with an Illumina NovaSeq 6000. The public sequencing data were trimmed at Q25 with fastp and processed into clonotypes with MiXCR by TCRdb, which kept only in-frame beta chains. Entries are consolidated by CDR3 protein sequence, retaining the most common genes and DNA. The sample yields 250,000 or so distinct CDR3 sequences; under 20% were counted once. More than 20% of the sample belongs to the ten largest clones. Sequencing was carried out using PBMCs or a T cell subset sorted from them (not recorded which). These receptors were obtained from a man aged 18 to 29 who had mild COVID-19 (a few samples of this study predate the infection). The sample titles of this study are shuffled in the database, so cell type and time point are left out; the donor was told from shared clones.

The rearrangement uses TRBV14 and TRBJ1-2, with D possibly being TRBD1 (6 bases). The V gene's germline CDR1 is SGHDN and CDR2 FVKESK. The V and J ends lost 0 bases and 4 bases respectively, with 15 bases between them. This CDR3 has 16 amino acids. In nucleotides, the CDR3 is TGTGCCAGCAGCCAAGATTGGCAGGGGTACGGCTATGGCTACACCTTC. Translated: CASSQDWQGYGYGYTF. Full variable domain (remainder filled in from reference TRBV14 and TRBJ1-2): EAGVTQFPSHSVIEKGQTVTLRCDPISGHDNLYWYRRVMGKEIKFLLHFVKESKQDESGMPNNRFLAERTGGTYSTLKVQPAELEDSGVYFCASSQDWQGYGYGYTFGSGTRLTVV.

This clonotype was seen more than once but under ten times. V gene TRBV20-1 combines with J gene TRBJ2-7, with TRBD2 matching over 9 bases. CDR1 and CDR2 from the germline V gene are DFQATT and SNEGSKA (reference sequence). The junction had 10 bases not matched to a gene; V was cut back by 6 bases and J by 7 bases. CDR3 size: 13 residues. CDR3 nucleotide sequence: TGCAGTGCCACCCCGGGACTAGCTGAAGAGCAGTACTTC. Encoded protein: CSATPGLAEEQYF.

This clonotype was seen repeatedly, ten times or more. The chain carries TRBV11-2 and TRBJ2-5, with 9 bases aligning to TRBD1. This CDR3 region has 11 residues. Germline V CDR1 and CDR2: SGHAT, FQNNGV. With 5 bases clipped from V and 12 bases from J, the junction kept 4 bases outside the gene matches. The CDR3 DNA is TGTGCCAGCAGCCGGACAGGGGTAGAGTACTTC. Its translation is CASSRTGVEYF.

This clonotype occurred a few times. CDR3 residues: CASSLGDANRDTQYF. Written as DNA, the CDR3 is TGCGCCAGCAGCTTGGGGGACGCAAACAGGGATACGCAGTATTTT. The rearrangement uses TRBV5-1 and TRBJ2-3; D tentatively reads TRBD1 or TRBD2 (5 bases each). The germline CDR1 and CDR2 sequences are SGHRS and YFSETQ. The CDR3 contains 15 residues. Trimming shortened V by 0 bases and J by 6 bases, and 14 bases separated the two germline ends.

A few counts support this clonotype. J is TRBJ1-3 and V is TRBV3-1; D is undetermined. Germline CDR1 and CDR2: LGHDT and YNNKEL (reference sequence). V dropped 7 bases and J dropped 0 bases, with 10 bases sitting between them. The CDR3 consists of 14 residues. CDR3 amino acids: CASTRGFSGNTIYF. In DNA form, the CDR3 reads TGTGCCAGCACCCGGGGTTTCTCTGGAAACACCATATATTTT. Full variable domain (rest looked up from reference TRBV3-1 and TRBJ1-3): DTAVSQTPKYLVTQMGNDKSIKCEQNLGHDTMYWYKQDSKKFLKIMFSYNNKELIINETVPNRFSPKSPDKAHLNLHINSLELGDSAVYFCASTRGFSGNTIYFGEGSWLTVV.

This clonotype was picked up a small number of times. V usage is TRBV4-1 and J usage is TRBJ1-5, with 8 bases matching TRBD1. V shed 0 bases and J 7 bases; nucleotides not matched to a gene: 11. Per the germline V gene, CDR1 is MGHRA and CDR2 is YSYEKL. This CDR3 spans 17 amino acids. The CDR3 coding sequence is TGCGCCAGCAGCCAAGACCCTCGGACAGGGAGCCGCCAGCCCCAGCATTTT. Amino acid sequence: CASSQDPRTGSRQPQHF.

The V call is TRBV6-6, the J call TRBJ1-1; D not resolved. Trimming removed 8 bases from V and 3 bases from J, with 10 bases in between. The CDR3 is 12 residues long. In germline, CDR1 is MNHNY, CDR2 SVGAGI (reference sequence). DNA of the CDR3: TGTGCCAGCCAGTGGGATTACACTGAAGCTTTCTTT. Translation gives CASQWDYTEAFF.

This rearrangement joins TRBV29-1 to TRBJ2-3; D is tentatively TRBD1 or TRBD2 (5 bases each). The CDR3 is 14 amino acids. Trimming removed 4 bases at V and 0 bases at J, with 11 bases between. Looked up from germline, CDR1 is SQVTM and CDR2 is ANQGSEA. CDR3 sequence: CSVGGVPSTDTQYF. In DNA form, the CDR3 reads TGCAGCGTTGGAGGGGTCCCGAGCACAGATACGCAGTATTTT.

The CDR3: CSAREGLAGTDTQYF. In DNA, the CDR3 is TGCAGTGCTAGAGAAGGACTAGCGGGAACAGATACGCAGTATTTT. This chain connects TRBV20-1 to TRBJ2-3; 12 positions agree with TRBD2. This CDR3 region has 15 residues. Germline values: CDR1 DFQATT, CDR2 SNEGSKA (reference sequence). The V and J ends lost 0 bases and 3 bases, in that order; junction bases with no gene match: 1.

CDR3 nucleotide sequence: TGCAGTGCTAGAGATCCTGAAGGGGGCCGAGGGTCTGAAGCTTTCTTT. Its translation is CSARDPEGGRGSEAFF. V gene TRBV20-1 combines with J gene TRBJ1-1, with TRBD1 matching over 7 bases. Trimming took 0 bases from V and 6 from J; bases not matched to a gene: 13. The CDR3 sequence is 16 residues long. CDR1 and CDR2 (germline): DFQATT, SNEGSKA (reference sequence).